Listed below are T cell receptor beta chains from one sample, sequenced in a study of blood T cell repertoires in COVID-19. Assay used: immunoSEQ multiplex PCR; TCRdb lists only in-frame clones, some missing. The data hold roughly 100,000 clones, with about 85% observed a single time. The sample was peripheral blood. All receptors derive from a man aged 45-65 years with acute or convalescent COVID-19. CDR3s include the opening cysteine and the closing phenylalanine or tryptophan. D genes are given only for firm matches.

d_call: TRBD2; j_call: TRBJ2-3; v_call: TRBV3-1/TRBV3-2; cdr3_length: 20; cdr3_nt: TGTGCCAGCAGCCCAGGCGTAGGGAGGGTGATTCTTTCTAGCACAGATACGCAGTATTTT; cdr3_aa: CASSPGVGRVILSSTDTQYF
d_call: -; j_call: TRBJ1-1; v_call: TRBV30; cdr3_length: 12; cdr3_nt: TGTGCCTGGAGCGACGGACAATTGGAAGCTTTCTTT; cdr3_aa: CAWSDGQLEAFF
d_call: -; j_call: TRBJ2-4; v_call: TRBV5-4; cdr3_length: 14; cdr3_nt: TGTGCCAGCAGCACTTTAGGAGGGCGAAACATTCAGTACTTC; cdr3_aa: CASSTLGGRNIQYF
d_call: TRBD1; j_call: TRBJ2-2; v_call: TRBV11-2; cdr3_length: 16; cdr3_nt: TGTGCCAGCAGCTTGGGGGGGACAGGGCGAACCGGGGAGCTGTTTTTT; cdr3_aa: CASSLGGTGRTGELFF
d_call: TRBD2; j_call: TRBJ2-5; v_call: TRBV6-5; cdr3_length: 12; cdr3_nt: TGTGCCACCGGCGGGGGGGAAGAGACCCAGTACTTC; cdr3_aa: CATGGGEETQYF
d_call: -; j_call: TRBJ2-7; v_call: TRBV24-1; cdr3_length: 14; cdr3_nt: TGTGCCACCAGCCCCAGTACAGGCGCCGACGAGCAGTACTTC; cdr3_aa: CATSPSTGADEQYF
d_call: -; j_call: TRBJ2-7; v_call: TRBV2; cdr3_length: 12; cdr3_nt: TGTGCCAGCAGTGTTGCGGGCTACGAGCAGTACTTC; cdr3_aa: CASSVAGYEQYF
d_call: TRBD1; j_call: TRBJ2-7; v_call: TRBV5-1; cdr3_length: 14; cdr3_nt: TGCGCCAGCAGCCTGGGACAGGGAATATACGAGCAGTACTTC; cdr3_aa: CASSLGQGIYEQYF
d_call: TRBD1; j_call: TRBJ2-7; v_call: TRBV24-1; cdr3_length: 15; cdr3_nt: TGTGCCACCAGTGACAACGGGGACAGGGGCTACGAGCAGTACTTC; cdr3_aa: CATSDNGDRGYEQYF
d_call: -; j_call: TRBJ1-5; v_call: TRBV29-1; cdr3_length: 14; cdr3_nt: TGCAGCGTCTCTACAGGGAGTCCAGGTCAGCCCCAGCATTTT; cdr3_aa: CSVSTGSPGQPQHF
d_call: -; j_call: TRBJ2-1; v_call: TRBV19; cdr3_length: 11; cdr3_nt: TGTGCCAGTACTGGAGTTTTTGAGCAGTTCTTC; cdr3_aa: CASTGVFEQFF